The TCR beta chain described here comes from a study of low-dose radiotherapy and immunotherapy resistance in tumors. Study-wide background: Every 2 weeks, cohort 1 got 0.5 Gy, reaching 6.5 Gy to the planning target volume. Every two weeks patients got nivolumab 240 mg flat dose, plus ipilimumab 1 mg/kg every six weeks, intravenously.

V lost 1 base, J lost 0 bases, and 10 bases lay in between. This CDR3 comprises 15 residues. Germline V CDR1 and CDR2: LGHDT, YNNKEL (reference sequence). This clonotype was seen many times. Both TCRalpha and TCRbeta chains were reverse transcribed with V-gene-specific primers. TCRs underwent 20 PCR cycles of amplification with a constant-region primer and V-primer adapter. TCRdb ran MiXCR on the reads and lists one entry per CDR3 protein. Of roughly 100,000 distinct CDR3 sequences in the sample, around a fifth were seen once. The time point is: after trial treatment. Noted treatment: LDRT plus nivolumab, ipilimumab, low-dose cyclophosphamide and aspirin (RACIN trial).

V and J are TRBV3-1 and TRBJ2-7, with D possibly TRBD2 on 6 matching bases. This TCR derives from a female donor with ovarian cancer. The sample was PBMCs, taken after low-dose radiotherapy plus immunotherapy. CDR3 protein: CASSQASVSSYEQYF. The CDR3 nucleotides read TGTGCCAGCAGCCAAGCTAGCGTCAGCTCCTACGAGCAGTACTTC.